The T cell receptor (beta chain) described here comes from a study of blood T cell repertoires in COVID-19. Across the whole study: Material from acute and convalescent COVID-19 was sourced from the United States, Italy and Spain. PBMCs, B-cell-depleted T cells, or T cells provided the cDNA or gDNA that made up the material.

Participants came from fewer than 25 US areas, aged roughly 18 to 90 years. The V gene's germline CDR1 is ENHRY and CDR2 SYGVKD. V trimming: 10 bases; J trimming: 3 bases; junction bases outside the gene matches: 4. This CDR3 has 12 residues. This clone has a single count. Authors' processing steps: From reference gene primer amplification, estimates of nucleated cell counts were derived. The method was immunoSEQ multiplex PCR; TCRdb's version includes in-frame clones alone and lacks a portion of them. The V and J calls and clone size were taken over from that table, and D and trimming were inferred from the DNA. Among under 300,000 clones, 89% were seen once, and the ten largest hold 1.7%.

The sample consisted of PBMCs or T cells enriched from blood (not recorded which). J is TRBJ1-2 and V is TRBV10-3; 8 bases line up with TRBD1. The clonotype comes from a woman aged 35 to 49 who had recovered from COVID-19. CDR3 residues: CASSTGDYGYTF. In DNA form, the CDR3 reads TGTGCCAGTTCGACAGGGGACTATGGCTACACCTTC.